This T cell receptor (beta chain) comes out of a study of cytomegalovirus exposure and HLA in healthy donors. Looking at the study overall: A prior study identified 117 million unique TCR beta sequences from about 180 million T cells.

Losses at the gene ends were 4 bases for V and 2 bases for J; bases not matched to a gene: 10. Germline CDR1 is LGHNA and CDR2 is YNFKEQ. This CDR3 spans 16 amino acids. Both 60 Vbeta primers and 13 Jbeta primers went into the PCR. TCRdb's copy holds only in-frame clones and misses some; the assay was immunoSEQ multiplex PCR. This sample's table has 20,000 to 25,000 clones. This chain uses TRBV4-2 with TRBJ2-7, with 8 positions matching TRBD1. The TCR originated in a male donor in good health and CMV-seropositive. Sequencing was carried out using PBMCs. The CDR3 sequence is CASSLGTGDSAYEQYF. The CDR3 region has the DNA TGTGCCAGCAGCCTCGGGACAGGCGATAGCGCCTACGAGCAGTACTTC.